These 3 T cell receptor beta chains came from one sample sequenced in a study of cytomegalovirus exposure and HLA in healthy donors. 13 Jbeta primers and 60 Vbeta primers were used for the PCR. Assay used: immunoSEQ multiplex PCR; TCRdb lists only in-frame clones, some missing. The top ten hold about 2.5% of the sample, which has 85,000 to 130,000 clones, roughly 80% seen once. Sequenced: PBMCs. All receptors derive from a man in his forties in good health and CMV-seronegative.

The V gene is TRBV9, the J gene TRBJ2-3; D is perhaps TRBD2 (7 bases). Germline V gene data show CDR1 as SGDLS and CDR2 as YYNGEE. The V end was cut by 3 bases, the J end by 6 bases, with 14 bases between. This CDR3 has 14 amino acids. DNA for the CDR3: TGTGCCAGCAGCGAGGGGGGGCCCGTGGATACGCAGTATTTT. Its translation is CASSEGGPVDTQYF.

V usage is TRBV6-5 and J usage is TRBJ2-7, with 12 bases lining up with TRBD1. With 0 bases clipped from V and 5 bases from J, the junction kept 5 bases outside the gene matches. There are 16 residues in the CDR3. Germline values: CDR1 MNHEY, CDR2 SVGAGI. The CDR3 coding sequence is TGTGCCAGCAGTTACTCGCCGGGACAGGGGGCTCACGAGCAGTACTTC. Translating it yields CASSYSPGQGAHEQYF.

In DNA, the CDR3 is TGTGCCAGTAGTGGGCTAGCGGCAAGCTCCTACAATGAGCAGTTCTTC. It codes for CASSGLAASSYNEQFF. The chain has TRBV19 and TRBJ2-1, with 7 bases that match TRBD2. CDR1 and CDR2 from the germline V gene are LNHDA and SQIVND (reference sequence). V was clipped by 5 bases and J by 0 bases; unmatched bases: 7. CDR3 length: 16 residues. The whole variable domain, filled in from reference TRBV19 and TRBJ2-1, reads DGGITQSPKYLFRKEGQNVTLSCEQNLNHDAMYWYRQDPGQGLRLIYYSQIVNDFQKGDIAEGYSVSREKKESFPLTVTSAQKNPTAFYLCASSGLAASSYNEQFFGPGTRLTVL.